Below, 25 T cell receptor beta chains from the same sample are listed, as sequenced in a study of regulatory T cells in long-lasting Graves disease. CDR3-region Arm-PCR and iRepertoire HTBI primers produced the TCR beta libraries. TCRdb used MiXCR to reprocess the multiplex PCR reads, holding one entry per CDR3 protein. The repertoire consists of some 450,000 distinct CDR3 sequences, with 23% occurring once and the leading ten covering about a quarter. The time point is: persistent/refractory GD, antithyroid drugs over 5 years with positive TRAb. The TCR library was made from RNA extracted from PBMCs. Sequencing used peripheral blood mononuclear cells (PBMCs), obtained when the disease was refractory, from a patient treated with antithyroid drugs. The receptors here all came from a female donor with Graves disease.

About this clonotype: Given a much more abundant clone one base away, this may be a read error. The rearrangement links TRBV12-3 or TRBV12-4 to TRBJ1-1, with D unresolved. The CDR3 has 15 residues. CDR3 loop: CASSYTTASPVEALF. The CDR3 DNA is TGTGCCAGCAGCTATACTACAGCCTCCCCCGTGGAAGCTCTCTTT.

A few counts support this clonotype. The rearrangement joins TRBV6-4 to TRBJ2-2, with TRBD2 identical over 10 bases. CDR1 is MRHNA, CDR2 SNTAGT, per germline. The CDR3 spans 16 residues. Unmatched junction bases numbered 4, after V lost 3 bases and J lost 3 bases. The CDR3 coding sequence is TGTGCCAGCAGTGATACTAGCGGGAAGGACACCGGGGAGCTGTTTTTT. Protein product: CASSDTSGKDTGELFF.

This clonotype was seen a handful of times. The chain is built from TRBV7-9 and TRBJ1-1; the D is unclear. Trimming removed 1 base at V and 4 bases at J, with 13 bases between. The CDR3 has 15 residues. CDR1 is SEHNR, CDR2 FQNEAQ, per germline (reference sequence). CDR3 residues: CASSLGFQKGTEAFF. The CDR3 DNA follows: TGTGCCAGCAGCTTAGGGTTCCAGAAGGGCACTGAAGCTTTCTTT. The full variable domain, rest sourced from reference TRBV7-9 and TRBJ1-1, is DTGVSQNPRHKITKRGQNVTFRCDPISEHNRLYWYRQTLGQGPEFLTYFQNEAQLEKSRLLSDRFSAERPKGSFSTLEIQRTEQGDSAMYLCASSLGFQKGTEAFFGQGTRLTVV.

Concerning this clonotype itself: Germline is not matched at one junction end, which may reflect a read error. The rearrangement uses TRBV20-1 and TRBJ2-6, with D possibly being TRBD1 or TRBD2 (5 bases each). The CDR3 extends over 14 amino acids. Germline loops: CDR1 DFQATT, CDR2 SNEGSKA (reference sequence). CDR3 sequence (DNA): TGCAGTGCTAGGGGGAGCTCTGGGGCCAACGTCCTGACCTTC. Translation gives CSARGSSGANVLTF.

On this clonotype itself: Its ends do not fully match the called genes, so a read error is possible. The chain recombines TRBV28 with TRBJ2-2, with TRBD2 matching 7 bases. The CDR3 has 13 residues. Germline CDR1 and CDR2: MDHEN and SYDVKM. The CDR3 nucleotides are TGTGCCAGCAGTAGCGGGACCACCGGGGGGCTGTTTTTT. This sequence encodes CASSSGTTGGLFF.

This chain uses TRBV4-3 with TRBJ2-7; no clear D. V shed 1 base and J shed 0 bases, with 7 bases lying between them. There are 14 residues in the CDR3. The V gene's germline CDR1 is LGHNA and CDR2 YSLEER. DNA of the CDR3: TGCGCCAGCAGCCAAGTTCTCGGCTCCTACGAGCAGTACTTC. The encoded protein is CASSQVLGSYEQYF.

This chain joins TRBV18 and TRBJ2-2; weak D call: TRBD2 (5 bases). Germline values: CDR1 KGHSH, CDR2 LQKENI. The CDR3 sequence is 15 residues long. V gave up 2 bases and J gave up 3 bases, with 10 bases separating them. The CDR3 DNA reads TGTGCCAGCTCACCAGAGCGGTCCCACACCGGGGAGCTGTTTTTT. Protein sequence: CASSPERSHTGELFF.

V and J are TRBV28 and TRBJ1-1; D possibly corresponds to TRBD1 (6 bases). The ends were cut back, 7 bases at V and 2 bases at J, with 8 bases in the middle. Germline V gene sequence: CDR1 MDHEN, CDR2 SYDVKM. The CDR3 has 12 residues. CDR3 bases: TGTGCCAGCAAGGACAGTAACACTGAAGCTTTCTTT. It yields the protein CASKDSNTEAFF.

This clonotype was seen only a few times. The chain recombines TRBV5-6 with TRBJ2-5, with TRBD1 matching 9 bases. The germline gives CDR1 SGHDT, CDR2 YYEEEE. The CDR3 extends over 16 amino acids. The trim removed 5 bases at V and 5 bases at J, leaving 13 bases unmatched. The CDR3 is CASSRTYRGLWETQYF. Here the CDR3 DNA reads TGTGCCAGCAGTCGGACCTACAGGGGGCTCTGGGAGACCCAGTACTTC.

This clonotype has a count of ten or more. The chain has TRBV15 and TRBJ2-5; D is unresolved. Trimming removed 3 bases from V and 1 base from J, with 12 bases in between. The germline V gene encodes CDR1 LNHNV and CDR2 YYDKDF (reference sequence). The CDR3 runs to 15 residues. CDR3 nucleotide sequence: TGTGCCACCAGCAGGACGCTGGGCACCCAAGAGACCCAGTACTTC. The encoded protein is CATSRTLGTQETQYF.

This clonotype showed up just a few times. The rearrangement links TRBV11-2 to TRBJ2-7; the D gene is possibly TRBD1 (5 bases). This CDR3 contains 14 residues. Trimming left V 0 bases short and J 2 bases short, with 8 bases between. CDR1 SGHAT and CDR2 FQNNGV come from the germline V gene. CDR3 region: CASSLDGATYEQYF. Here the CDR3 DNA reads TGTGCCAGCAGCTTAGATGGGGCGACCTACGAGCAGTACTTC. Looking up the rest from reference TRBV11-2 and TRBJ2-7 gives the full variable domain: EAGVAQSPRYKIIEKRQSVAFWCNPISGHATLYWYQQILGQGPKLLIQFQNNGVVDDSQLPKDRFSAERLKGVDSTLKIQPAKLEDSAVYLCASSLDGATYEQYFGPGTRLTVT.

The chain joins TRBV7-9 to TRBJ1-1, with TRBD1 as a possible D gene (5 bases). Trimming cost V 6 bases and J 0 bases, with 14 bases left between them. The CDR3 consists of 15 residues. Germline loops: CDR1 SEHNR, CDR2 FQNEAQ (reference sequence). The CDR3 DNA reads as TGTGCCAGCAGATCAGACAGAGCAATGAACACTGAAGCTTTCTTT. Its protein product is CASRSDRAMNTEAFF.

The sample holds a few counts of this clonotype. V and J are TRBV6-5 and TRBJ1-5; 11 bases align to TRBD1. V lost 4 bases, J lost 7 bases, and 3 bases stayed unmatched. Germline loops: CDR1 MNHEY, CDR2 SVGAGI. The CDR3 totals 14 residues. The CDR3 nucleotides read TGTGCCAGCAGTTCCGGACAGGGGGCGCAGCCCCAGCATTTT. It codes for CASSSGQGAQPQHF.

The chain links TRBV24-1 to TRBJ2-5; 13 bases align to TRBD2. J lost 5 bases, V lost 5 bases, and 13 bases had no gene match. The germline V gene encodes CDR1 KGHDR and CDR2 SFDVKD. This CDR3 has 18 amino acids. The CDR3 coding sequence is TGTGCCACCAGTGGCGAAGGACTAGCGGGAGATTCGGGGGAGACCCAGTACTTC. This translates into CATSGEGLAGDSGETQYF.

This clonotype was seen a few times. The V gene is TRBV5-6, the J gene TRBJ2-5; 7 bases agree with TRBD2. V gave up 0 bases and J gave up 4 bases; unmatched junction bases: 6. Per the germline V gene, CDR1 is SGHDT and CDR2 is YYEEEE. The CDR3 loop spans 15 amino acids. The CDR3, as DNA: TGTGCCAGCAGCTTGGTTCGCGGGGGAGCAGAGACCCAGTACTTC. This codes for CASSLVRGGAETQYF.

The sample holds many counts of this clonotype. CDR3 protein: CASSHRLAGKETQYF. The CDR3 DNA reads TGTGCCAGCAGCCACCGACTAGCGGGAAAAGAGACCCAGTACTTC. This rearrangement joins TRBV3-1 to TRBJ2-5, with 11 bases aligning to TRBD2. The CDR3 totals 15 residues. The junction had 3 bases not matched to a gene; V was cut back by 3 bases and J by 3 bases. Germline CDR1 LGHDT, CDR2 YNNKEL (reference sequence).

The rearrangement links TRBV6-2 or TRBV6-3 to TRBJ2-2; tentative D call: TRBD1 (5 bases). CDR1 and CDR2 (germline): MNHEY, SVGEGT. V lost 3 bases to trimming and J lost 3 bases, with 11 bases between them. This CDR3 is built from 15 residues. CDR3 DNA sequence: TGTGCCAGCAGTTATCGAGACAGACACACCGGGGAGCTGTTTTTT. It translates to CASSYRDRHTGELFF.

Points on this clonotype: A much larger clone differs from this one at a single base, so this may be a read error. The chain links TRBV12-3 or TRBV12-4 to TRBJ2-2; maybe TRBD2 (5 bases). The CDR3 runs to 15 residues. Trimming left V 3 bases short and J 5 bases short, with 13 bases between. CDR3 in amino acids: CASSFSAGPTGELFF. CDR3 bases: TGTGCCAGCAGTTTCTCGGCGGGTCCGACCGGGGAGCTGTTTTTT.

This clonotype showed up many times. The V call is TRBV28, the J call TRBJ2-5, with a possible D match to TRBD2 (5 bases). Germline assignment: CDR1 MDHEN and CDR2 SYDVKM. There are 12 residues in the CDR3. Trimming removed 1 base at V and 10 bases at J, with 10 bases between. CDR3 bases: TGTGCCAGCAGTTTATCGGCCGGGATCCAGTACTTC. Its translation: CASSLSAGIQYF. Together with reference TRBV28 and TRBJ2-5, the CDR3 gives the full variable domain: DVKVTQSSRYLVKRTGEKVFLECVQDMDHENMFWYRQDPGLGLRLIYFSYDVKMKEKGDIPEGYSVSREKKERFSLILESASTNQTSMYLCASSLSAGIQYFGPGTRLLVL.

In this sample, this clonotype turned up many times. This CDR3 reads CASSFGDRFGLTRAEAFF. The CDR3 nucleotides are TGTGCCAGCAGTTTCGGGGACAGGTTCGGTCTTACCCGTGCTGAAGCTTTCTTT. The J gene is TRBJ1-1, the V gene TRBV28; TRBD1 agrees at 8 bases. The CDR3 is 18 residues long. The germline V gene has CDR1 MDHEN and CDR2 SYDVKM. Trimming removed 3 bases from V and 6 bases from J; junction bases left unmatched: 18.

This clonotype came up many times. This sequence joins TRBV28 and TRBJ2-7, with 15 positions matching TRBD2. This CDR3 is built from 16 residues. CDR1 is MDHEN, CDR2 SYDVKM, per germline. Trimming removed 6 bases from V and 5 bases from J; junction bases left unmatched: 8. CDR3 bases: TGTGCCAGCAGAAGGACTAGCGGGAGGGCCCGGGACGAGCAGTACTTC. This translates into CASRRTSGRARDEQYF. Combining the CDR3 with reference TRBV28 and TRBJ2-7 gives the whole variable domain DVKVTQSSRYLVKRTGEKVFLECVQDMDHENMFWYRQDPGLGLRLIYFSYDVKMKEKGDIPEGYSVSREKKERFSLILESASTNQTSMYLCASRRTSGRARDEQYFGPGTRLTVT.

This chain connects TRBV6-2 or TRBV6-3 to TRBJ1-4; TRBD1 matches 12 bases. This CDR3 region has 17 residues. V gave up 4 bases and J gave up 2 bases; unmatched junction bases: 5. The V gene's germline CDR1 is MNHEY and CDR2 SVGEGT. The CDR3: CASSLSGTGGTNEKLFF. The DNA for the CDR3 is TGTGCCAGCAGTTTATCCGGGACAGGGGGCACTAATGAAAAACTGTTTTTT.

This clonotype was observed a few times. The chain links TRBV11-2 to TRBJ1-6; a weak D match, TRBD1 (5 bases). The V gene's germline CDR1 is SGHAT and CDR2 FQNNGV. CDR3 length: 16 amino acids. Trimming removed 5 bases at V and 5 bases at J, with 16 bases between. CDR3 bases: TGTGCCAGCAGCCGGGGGGGGGACCCGAATAATTCACCCCTCCACTTT. This codes for CASSRGGDPNNSPLHF.

V is TRBV9 and J is TRBJ2-1; D not certain. The germline V gene has CDR1 SGDLS and CDR2 YYNGEE. Deletions cut 0 bases from V and 0 bases from J, with 7 bases between. The CDR3 totals 15 residues. CDR3 sequence (DNA): TGTGCCAGCAGCGTAGCCAGTCTCTCCTACAATGAGCAGTTCTTC. Encoded protein: CASSVASLSYNEQFF.

This chain links TRBV18 with TRBJ1-1; 7 positions agree with TRBD1. The germline V gene has CDR1 KGHSH and CDR2 LQKENI. J lost 0 bases, V lost 3 bases, and 4 bases had no gene match. The CDR3 sequence is 15 residues long. CDR3 sequence (DNA): TGTGCCAGCTCACCCCCCACAGGGGTGAACACTGAAGCTTTCTTT. Translating it yields CASSPPTGVNTEAFF.